The TCR beta chain under discussion was sequenced for a study of shared clonotypes between healthy human individuals. Study outcomes and limitations: Even with large depth, rarefaction showed that sorted-subset sequencing was incomplete. Approximately 4.6% of naive CD4 clonotypes were shared across four donors.

The naive CD8 subset, CD45RO-negative cells positively selected for CCR7, excluded terminally differentiated effector memory CD45RA+ cells. Germline CDR1 and CDR2: MNHNS and SASEGT. The V and J ends lost 3 bases and 2 bases respectively, with 12 bases between them. There are 15 residues in the CDR3. Genomic DNA of each subset was evenly split across several immunoSEQ plates. Authors' methods: Junction-only immunoSEQ sequences carried no quality scores, so filtering differed. Data came from immunoSEQ multiplex PCR; TCRdb stores just in-frame clones and leaves some out. The V and J calls and clone size come from that table; D and trimming were worked out from the DNA. Seen here are 760,000 or so clones, roughly 96% observed once, and the top ten hold around 0.25%. This clone is a singleton in its sample. Its antigen is as yet unknown.

Sequences were obtained from naive CD8+ T cells sorted from blood. The clonotype comes from a man aged 25 to 40 in good health. The chain is built from TRBV6-1 and TRBJ2-3, with D unclear. CDR3 sequence reads: CASSDYRVSTDTQYF. CDR3 in DNA: TGTGCCAGCAGTGACTACCGGGTGTCCACAGATACGCAGTATTTT.